This entry describes one T cell receptor beta chain. This sample is drawn from a study of regulatory T cells in long-lasting Graves disease. Background on the study: Patients with new Graves' disease had used antithyroid drugs below 3 months.

The authors built TCR beta libraries using iRepertoire HTBI primers and Arm-PCR of CDR3 regions. TCRdb fed the multiplex PCR reads into MiXCR, producing one record per CDR3 protein. Of 200,000 to 250,000 distinct CDR3 sequences in the sample, roughly 18% were seen once. Time point described: newly diagnosed GD, antithyroid drugs for less than 3 months. Researchers made the TCR library from RNA that was extracted from PBMCs. This sample also appeared in a second study, on T cells in Graves' hyperthyroidism and ophthalmopathy.

The TCR originated in a woman in her thirties with Graves disease. Sample: peripheral blood mononuclear cells (PBMCs), taken at new diagnosis, from a patient treated with antithyroid drugs.

Here the CDR3 reads CASSSQGRDGYTF. The CDR3 bases are TGTGCCAGTAGTAGCCAGGGAAGGGATGGCTACACCTTC. The chain joins TRBV19 to TRBJ1-2; possible D gene TRBD1, 5 bases. The germline gives CDR1 LNHDA, CDR2 SQIVND (reference sequence). The V end lost 4 bases, the J end lost 6 bases, and 12 bases lay between the germline ends. This CDR3 comprises 13 residues.